The present T cell receptor beta chain was sequenced within a study of T cell repertoires in cytomegalovirus infection (dated by TCRdb to 2018 to 2020). Some background on the complete study: The HLA type of each donor mattered for the analysis, because public TCR beta signatures pointed to carriage of CMV infection along with the matching HLA type.

The run used an Illumina HiSeq 1500. The public reads were run again by TCRdb, first through fastp at Q25 and then through MiXCR, and only productive beta chains were kept. CDR3 protein sequences are deduplicated, and each keeps its most common genes and DNA. This sample holds some 230,000 distinct CDR3 sequences; approximately 22% were observed only once. The top ten constitute about 20% of the sample. Broad study findings and their caveats: The ex vivo response was dominated by HLA-C-restricted CMV-specific TCR beta clonotypes, and the single most frequent clonotype in two of eight donors was supplied by these HLA-C-restricted clonotypes. In both this cohort and an independent cohort of 350 or so donors, the cumulative frequency of public TCR beta family members distinguished carriers of CMV infection plus the relevant HLA type.

V ends up 3 bases short and J 4 bases short, with an unmatched junction base count of 7. According to the germline V gene, CDR1 reads SGHTA and CDR2 reads FQGNSA. Counted from cysteine to phenylalanine, this CDR3 has 16 amino acids. Left in the record is the CDR3 DNA by itself, 48 bases read in frame from the first base. This clonotype was counted many times. Its antigen specificity is not known. The record has no base qualities; no much larger clone is one base away. The sequenced material came from CD8+ T cells from PBMCs. The chain employs TRBV7-2 and TRBJ2-3, with 10 middle bases fitting TRBD2. The sequence derives from a human donor in good health (CMV status not recorded). Some clones in this sample may be carry-over from other donors' samples. The DNA is as follows: TGTGCCAGCAGCTTTTTAGCGGGGGGATGGGCAGATACGCAGTATTTT. The translation is CASSFLAGGWADTQYF.